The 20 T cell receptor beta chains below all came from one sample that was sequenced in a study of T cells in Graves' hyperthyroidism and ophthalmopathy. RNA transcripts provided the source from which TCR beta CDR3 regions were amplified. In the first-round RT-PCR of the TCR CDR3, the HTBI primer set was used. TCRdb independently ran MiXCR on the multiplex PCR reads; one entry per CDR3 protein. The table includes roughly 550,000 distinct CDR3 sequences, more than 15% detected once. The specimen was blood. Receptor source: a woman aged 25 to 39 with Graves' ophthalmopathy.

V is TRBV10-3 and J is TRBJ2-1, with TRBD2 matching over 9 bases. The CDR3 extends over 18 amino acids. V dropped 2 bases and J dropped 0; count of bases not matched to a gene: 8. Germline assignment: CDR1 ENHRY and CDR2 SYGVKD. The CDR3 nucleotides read TGTGCCATCAGTGAGCCCGCAGGTAGCGGGAGCTCCTACAATGAGCAGTTCTTC. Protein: CAISEPAGSGSSYNEQFF.

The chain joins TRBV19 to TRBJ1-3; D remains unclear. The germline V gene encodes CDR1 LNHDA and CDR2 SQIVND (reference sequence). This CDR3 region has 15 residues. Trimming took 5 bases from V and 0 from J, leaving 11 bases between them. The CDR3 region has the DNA TGTGCCAGTAGTTCCGGGAGGAGCTCTGGAAACACCATATATTTT. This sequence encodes CASSSGRSSGNTIYF.

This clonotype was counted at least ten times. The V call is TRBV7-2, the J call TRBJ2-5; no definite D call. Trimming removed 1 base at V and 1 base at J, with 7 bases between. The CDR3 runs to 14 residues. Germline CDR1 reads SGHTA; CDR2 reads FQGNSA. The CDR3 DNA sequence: TGTGCCAGCAGCTTAGAATTACGCCAAGAGACCCAGTACTTC. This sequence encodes CASSLELRQETQYF.

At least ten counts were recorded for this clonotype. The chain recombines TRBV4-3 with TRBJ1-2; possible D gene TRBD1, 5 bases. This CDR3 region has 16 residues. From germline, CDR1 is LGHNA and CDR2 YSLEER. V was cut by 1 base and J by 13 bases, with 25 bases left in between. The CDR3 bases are TGCGCCAGCAGCCAAGTAGCGGCAGGGCCTTCGTCCGCTAGCACCTTC. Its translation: CASSQVAAGPSSASTF.

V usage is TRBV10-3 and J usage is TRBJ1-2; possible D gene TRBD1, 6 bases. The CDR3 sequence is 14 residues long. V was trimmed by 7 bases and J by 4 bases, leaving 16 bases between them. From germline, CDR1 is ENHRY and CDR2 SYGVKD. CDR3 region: CAIIRGREGYGYTF. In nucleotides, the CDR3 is TGTGCCATCATCAGGGGCAGGGAGGGCTATGGCTACACCTTC.

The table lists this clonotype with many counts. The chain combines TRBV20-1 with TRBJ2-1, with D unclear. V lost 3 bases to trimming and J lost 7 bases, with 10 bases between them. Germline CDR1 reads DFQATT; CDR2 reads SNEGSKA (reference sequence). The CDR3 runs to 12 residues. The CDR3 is CSASRQSNEQFF. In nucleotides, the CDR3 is TGCAGTGCTAGCCGGCAGTCAAATGAGCAGTTCTTC.

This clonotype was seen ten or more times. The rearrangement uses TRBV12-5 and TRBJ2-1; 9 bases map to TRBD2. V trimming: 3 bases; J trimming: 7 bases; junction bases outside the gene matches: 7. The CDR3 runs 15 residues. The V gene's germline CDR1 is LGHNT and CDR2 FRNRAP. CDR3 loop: CASGLGAGGRNEQFF. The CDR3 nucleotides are TGTGCTAGTGGTTTAGGAGCGGGAGGTCGGAATGAGCAGTTCTTC.

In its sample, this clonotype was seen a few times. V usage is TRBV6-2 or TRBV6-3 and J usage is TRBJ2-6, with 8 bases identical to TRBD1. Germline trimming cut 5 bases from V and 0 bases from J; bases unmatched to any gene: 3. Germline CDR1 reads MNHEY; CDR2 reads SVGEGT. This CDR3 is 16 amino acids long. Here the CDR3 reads CASSKTGASGANVLTF. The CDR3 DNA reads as TGTGCCAGCAGTAAGACAGGGGCCTCTGGGGCCAACGTCCTGACTTTC.

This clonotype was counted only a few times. In DNA form, the CDR3 reads TGCAGTGCCCCCGTCTCAGGGTTTAATGAAAAACTGTTTTTT. Its protein product is CSAPVSGFNEKLFF. This rearrangement joins TRBV20-1 to TRBJ1-4; weak D call: TRBD1 (5 bases). V shed 6 bases and J shed 4 bases, with 15 bases lying between them. Per germline, CDR1 DFQATT and CDR2 SNEGSKA (reference sequence). The CDR3 loop spans 14 amino acids.

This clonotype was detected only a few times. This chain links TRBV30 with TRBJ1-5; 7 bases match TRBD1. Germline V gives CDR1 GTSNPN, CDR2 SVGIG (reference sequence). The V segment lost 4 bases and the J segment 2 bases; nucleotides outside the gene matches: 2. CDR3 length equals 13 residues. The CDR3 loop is CAWKGQGNQPQHF. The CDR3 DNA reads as TGTGCCTGGAAAGGACAGGGCAATCAGCCCCAGCATTTT.

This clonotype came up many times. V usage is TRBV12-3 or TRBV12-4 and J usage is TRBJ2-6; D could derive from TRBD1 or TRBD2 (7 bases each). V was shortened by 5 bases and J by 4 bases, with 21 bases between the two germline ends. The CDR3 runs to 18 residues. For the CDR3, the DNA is TGTGCCAGCAGTCCCAGCAGGGGGGGTGTGGACGGGGCCAACGTCCTGACTTTC. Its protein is CASSPSRGGVDGANVLTF.

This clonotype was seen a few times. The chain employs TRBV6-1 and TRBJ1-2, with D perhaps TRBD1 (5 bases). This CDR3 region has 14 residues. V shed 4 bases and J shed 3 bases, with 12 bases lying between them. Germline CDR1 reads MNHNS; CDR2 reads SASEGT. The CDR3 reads CASSGYGGDYGYTF. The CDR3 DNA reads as TGTGCCAGCAGTGGGTATGGAGGGGACTATGGCTACACCTTC.

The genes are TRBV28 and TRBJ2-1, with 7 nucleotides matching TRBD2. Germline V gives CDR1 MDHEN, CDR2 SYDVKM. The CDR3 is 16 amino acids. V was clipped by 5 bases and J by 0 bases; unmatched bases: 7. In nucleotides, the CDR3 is TGTGCCAGCAGTCTCCTAGCGGCAAGCTCCTACAATGAGCAGTTCTTC. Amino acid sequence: CASSLLAASSYNEQFF.

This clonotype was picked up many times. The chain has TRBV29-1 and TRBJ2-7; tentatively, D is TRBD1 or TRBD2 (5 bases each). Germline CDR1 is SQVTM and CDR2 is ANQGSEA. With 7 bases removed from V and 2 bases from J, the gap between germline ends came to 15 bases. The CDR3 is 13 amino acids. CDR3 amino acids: CSGSKRGAYEQYF. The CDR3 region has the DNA TGCAGCGGATCCAAGAGGGGAGCCTACGAGCAGTACTTC.

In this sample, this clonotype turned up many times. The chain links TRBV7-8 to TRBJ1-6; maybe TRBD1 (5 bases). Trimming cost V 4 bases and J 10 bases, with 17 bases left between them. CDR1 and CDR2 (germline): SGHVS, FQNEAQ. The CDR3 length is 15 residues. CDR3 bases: TGTGCCAGCAGCTCTACAGTCATGGGGGGATCACCCCTCCACTTT. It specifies CASSSTVMGGSPLHF. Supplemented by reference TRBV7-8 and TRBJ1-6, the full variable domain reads GAGVSQSPRYKVAKRGQDVALRCDPISGHVSLFWYQQALGQGPEFLTYFQNEAQLDKSGLPSDRFFAERPEGSVSTLKIQRTQQEDSAVYLCASSSTVMGGSPLHFGNGTRLTVT.

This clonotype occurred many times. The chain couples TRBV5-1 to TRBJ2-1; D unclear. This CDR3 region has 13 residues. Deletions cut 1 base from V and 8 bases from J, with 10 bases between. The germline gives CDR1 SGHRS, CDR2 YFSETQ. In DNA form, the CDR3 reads TGCGCCAGCAGCTTGACTGCCGACCATGAGCAGTTCTTC. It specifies CASSLTADHEQFF.

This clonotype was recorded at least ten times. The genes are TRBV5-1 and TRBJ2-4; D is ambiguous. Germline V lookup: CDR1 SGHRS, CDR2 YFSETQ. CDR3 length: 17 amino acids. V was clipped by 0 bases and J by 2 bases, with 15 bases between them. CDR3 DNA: TGCGCCAGCAGCTTGGGTTCCGAAGCAGTGACCAAAAACATTCAGTACTTC. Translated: CASSLGSEAVTKNIQYF.

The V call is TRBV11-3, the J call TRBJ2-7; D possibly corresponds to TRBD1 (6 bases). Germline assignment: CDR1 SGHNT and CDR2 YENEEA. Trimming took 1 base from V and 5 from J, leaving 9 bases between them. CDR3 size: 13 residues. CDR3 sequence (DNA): TGTGCCAGCAGCTTAGGGACAGAGGACGAGCAGTACTTC. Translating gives CASSLGTEDEQYF. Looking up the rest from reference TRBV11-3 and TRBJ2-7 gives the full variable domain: EAGVVQSPRYKIIEKKQPVAFWCNPISGHNTLYWYLQNLGQGPELLIRYENEEAVDDSQLPKDRFSAERLKGVDSTLKIQPAELGDSAVYLCASSLGTEDEQYFGPGTRLTVT.

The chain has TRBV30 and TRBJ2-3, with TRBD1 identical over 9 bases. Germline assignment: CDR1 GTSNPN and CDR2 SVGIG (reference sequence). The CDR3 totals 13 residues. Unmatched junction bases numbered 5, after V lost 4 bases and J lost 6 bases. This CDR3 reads CAWKTQGADTQYF. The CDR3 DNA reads TGTGCCTGGAAAACACAGGGGGCCGATACGCAGTATTTT.

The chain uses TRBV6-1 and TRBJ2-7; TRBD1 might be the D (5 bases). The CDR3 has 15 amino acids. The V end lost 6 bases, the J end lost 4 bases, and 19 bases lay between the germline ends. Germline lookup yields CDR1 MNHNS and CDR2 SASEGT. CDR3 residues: CASSVTGAFGYEQYF. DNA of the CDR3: TGTGCCAGCAGCGTTACTGGGGCGTTCGGGTACGAGCAGTACTTC.